This is a list of T cell receptor beta chains from one sample in a study of T cells in Graves' hyperthyroidism and ophthalmopathy. TCRdb called the multiplex PCR reads again in MiXCR, with one record for every CDR3 protein. The table lists around 560,000 distinct CDR3 sequences, over 15% of them singletons, with 15% to 20% in the top ten. The sequenced sample was blood. The receptors originated from a woman aged 18-29 years with Graves' hyperthyroidism. Each CDR3 is given with its conserved first and last residue. The order of the fields is CDR3 length, J gene, V gene, CDR3 protein.

>15|TRBJ1-2|TRBV28
CASSLPYQGPYGYTF
>15|TRBJ2-1|TRBV25-1
CASSLGAGVVDEQFF
>16|TRBJ2-3|TRBV28
CASSLSAGGLTDTQYF
>13|TRBJ1-5|TRBV5-1
CASRAGSWEPQHF
>11|TRBJ2-5|TRBV29-1
CSVTGEETQYF
>15|TRBJ2-3|TRBV24-1
CATSPQAGLTDTQYF
>16|TRBJ2-1|TRBV12-5
CASGLGGGGGADEQFF
>14|TRBJ2-5|TRBV13
CASSAGQGRETQYF
>14|TRBJ1-5|TRBV3-1
CASSQGEVNQPQHF
>14|TRBJ1-5|TRBV20-1
CSARGTGSNQPQHF
>14|TRBJ2-2|TRBV7-2
CASSTLQGHGELFF
>16|TRBJ2-4|TRBV29-1
CSGDYRLYLAKNIQYF
>12|TRBJ1-5|TRBV27
CASSGGGVPQHF
>14|TRBJ1-5|TRBV29-1
CSVGGGAGGQPQHF
>18|TRBJ1-1|TRBV4-1
CASSASPGQGARNTETFF
>14|TRBJ2-1|TRBV5-8
CASSFSGANNEQFF
>13|TRBJ1-1|TRBV6-2/TRBV6-3
CASSPTVSTEAFF
>15|TRBJ2-7|TRBV5-1
CASSLGSGLGYEQYF
>18|TRBJ1-2|TRBV3-1
CASSQVTSRDRPKYGYTF
>16|TRBJ1-2|TRBV19
CASSTLSGIGDYGYTF
>14|TRBJ2-4|TRBV5-1
CASSQGNAKNIQYF
>16|TRBJ2-1|TRBV28
CASSLWGRGLVNEQFF
>16|TRBJ1-6|TRBV7-2
CASSLVRSSYNSPLHF
>17|TRBJ2-2|TRBV5-1
CASSLAPTSGYTGELFF
>14|TRBJ2-1|TRBV7-2
CASSPKTGFNEQFF
>13|TRBJ2-6|TRBV5-1
CASTLHGANVLTF
>11|TRBJ1-4|TRBV20-1
CSATTARELFF
>14|TRBJ2-7|TRBV6-2/TRBV6-3
CASQLAGVSREQYF
>15|TRBJ2-5|TRBV7-8
CASSFGTSGMETQYF
>14|TRBJ1-5|TRBV15
CATSSLLVNQPQHF
>15|TRBJ2-3|TRBV27
CASSRNSQGSDTQYF
>16|TRBJ2-5|TRBV11-2
CASSLDPGGAVETQYF
>16|TRBJ2-1|TRBV11-3
CASSSRGQMLDNEQFF
>12|TRBJ2-7|TRBV5-1
CASPGRYTKQYF
>14|TRBJ1-2|TRBV7-8
CASSLARINYGYTF
>12|TRBJ1-1|TRBV29-1
CSGNRGNTEAFF
>14|TRBJ2-5|TRBV7-9
CASSLPGARETQYF
>15|TRBJ2-7|TRBV27
CASSLYTSRSYEQYF